The 12 T cell receptor beta chains in this list originate from one sample, sequenced in a study of T cell responses to AZD1222 COVID-19 vaccine. Generated by immunoSEQ multiplex PCR, the TCRdb table keeps only in-frame clones and is missing some. The sample has about 160,000 clones, about 90% seen once. The sample consisted of peripheral blood, taken 28 days after the second AZD1222 dose. The receptors were gathered from an adult who received the AZD1222 COVID-19 vaccine.

This clone was detected a few times. The chain joins TRBV2 to TRBJ1-5, with 8 bases that match TRBD1. The V and J ends lost 6 bases and 0 bases, in that order; junction bases with no gene match: 4. The V gene's germline CDR1 is SNHLY and CDR2 FYNNEI. CDR3 length equals 15 residues. The CDR3 nucleotides read TGTGCCAGCAGAGACAGGGGATCTAGCAATCAGCCCCAGCATTTT. Translating it yields CASRDRGSSNQPQHF.

This rearrangement joins TRBV2 to TRBJ1-4; D unresolved. V was shortened by 5 bases and J by 0 bases, with 7 bases between the two germline ends. The CDR3 has 14 amino acids. Germline values: CDR1 SNHLY, CDR2 FYNNEI. The CDR3 spells CASSSSATNEKLFF. DNA of the CDR3: TGTGCCAGCAGTTCCAGTGCAACTAATGAAAAACTGTTTTTT.

The gene calls are TRBV6-5 and TRBJ2-1, with D uncertain. With 1 base removed from V and 9 bases from J, the gap between germline ends came to 7 bases. This CDR3 contains 12 residues. Germline CDR1 reads MNHEY; CDR2 reads SVGAGI. The DNA for the CDR3 is TGTGCCAGCAGTTACTTGGGTCGTGAGCAGTTCTTC. Translating gives CASSYLGREQFF.

This chain uses TRBV23-1 with TRBJ2-3; no firm D call. TRBV23-1 is annotated as an ORF whose role is uncertain. The CDR3 sequence is 16 residues long. V was trimmed by 3 bases and J by 1 base, leaving 14 bases between them. For the CDR3, the DNA is TGCGCCAGCAGTCAGGATTTTACTTATTGCACAGATACGCAGTATTTT. As protein: CASSQDFTYCTDTQYF.

The chain links TRBV19 to TRBJ1-2, with 10 bases that match TRBD1. The germline gives CDR1 LNHDA, CDR2 SQIVND (reference sequence). CDR3 length: 14 amino acids. J gave up 8 bases and V 5 bases, and 8 bases lay outside the gene matches. For the CDR3, the DNA is TGTGCCAGTAGTCCCTCGGACAGGGGGGGAGGCTACACCTTC. As protein: CASSPSDRGGGYTF.

In DNA form, the CDR3 reads TGCGCCAGCAGCCAAGTAGCGGCCAGGGGGGAGCTGTTTTTT. Its protein product is CASSQVAARGELFF. This chain connects TRBV4-1 to TRBJ2-2; weak D call: TRBD2 (6 bases). Germline lookup yields CDR1 MGHRA and CDR2 YSYEKL. Trimming left V 1 base short and J 8 bases short, with 11 bases between. The CDR3 contains 14 residues.

V is TRBV9 and J is TRBJ1-1, with TRBD1 matching 7 bases. Losses at the gene ends were 1 base for V and 5 bases for J; bases not matched to a gene: 2. The CDR3 covers 13 residues. CDR1 is SGDLS and CDR2 is YYNGEE in the germline V gene. The CDR3: CASSVQGGTEAFF. CDR3 in DNA: TGTGCCAGCAGCGTACAGGGGGGAACTGAAGCTTTCTTT. Full variable domain (outside the CDR3, taken from reference TRBV9 and TRBJ1-1): DSGVTQTPKHLITATGQRVTLRCSPRSGDLSVYWYQQSLDQGLQFLIQYYNGEERAKGNILERFSAQQFPDLHSELNLSSLELGDSALYFCASSVQGGTEAFFGQGTRLTVV.

The CDR3 sequence is CASSPGTGAYEQYF. DNA for the CDR3: TGTGCCAGCAGCCCCGGGACAGGGGCCTACGAGCAGTACTTC. The rearrangement links TRBV3-1 (or the pseudogene TRBV3-2) to TRBJ2-7; 10 nucleotides match TRBD1. V dropped 4 bases and J dropped 2; count of bases not matched to a gene: 2. The CDR3 length is 14 residues. CDR1 is LGHDT, CDR2 YNNKEL, per germline (reference sequence).

The sample holds one count of this clone. The chain carries TRBV21-1 and TRBJ1-2. TRBV21-1 is a recognized pseudogene. This CDR3 is built from 12 residues. CDR3 amino acids: CASSDSFYGYTF. The CDR3 nucleotides are TGTGCCAGCAGCGATAGCTTCTATGGCTACACCTTC.

The rearrangement links TRBV6-6 to TRBJ2-2; D perhaps matches TRBD2 (5 bases). This CDR3 has 13 amino acids. Between the trimmed V and J ends, which lost 6 bases and 7 bases, there was a span of 12 bases. CDR1 and CDR2 from the germline V gene are MNHNY and SVGAGI (reference sequence). The CDR3 reads CASRPGLNGELFF. CDR3 nucleotide sequence: TGTGCCAGCAGACCAGGACTGAACGGGGAGCTGTTTTTT.

The chain combines TRBV5-6 with TRBJ2-5; no definite D call. The CDR3 extends over 15 amino acids. Germline V lookup: CDR1 SGHDT, CDR2 YYEEEE. V lost 2 bases and J 1 base, leaving 12 bases between the germline ends. The CDR3 DNA is TGTGCCAGCAGCTTTAGACTCCCAACCCAAGAGACCCAGTACTTC. It specifies CASSFRLPTQETQYF.

The CDR3: CASSVVWDSINEQFF. The CDR3 nucleotides are TGTGCCAGCAGCGTAGTCTGGGACTCGATTAATGAGCAGTTCTTC. The chain carries TRBV9 and TRBJ2-1; possibly TRBD2 for D (6 bases). Germline V gives CDR1 SGDLS, CDR2 YYNGEE. The V end lost 0 bases, the J end lost 7 bases, and 14 bases lay between the germline ends. This CDR3 has 15 amino acids. Complete variable domain (other parts from reference TRBV9 and TRBJ2-1): DSGVTQTPKHLITATGQRVTLRCSPRSGDLSVYWYQQSLDQGLQFLIQYYNGEERAKGNILERFSAQQFPDLHSELNLSSLELGDSALYFCASSVVWDSINEQFFGPGTRLTVL.